A selection of T cell receptor beta chains follows, all from one sample in a study of tumor and adjacent non-tumor tissue in lung cancer. TCRdb called the multiplex PCR reads again in MiXCR, with one record for every CDR3 protein. The data show about 100,000 distinct CDR3 sequences, with 65% seen just once and roughly 19% held by the top ten. Sequenced material: distant non-tumor lung tissue. These receptor sequences come from a man aged 25-40 years with non-small cell lung cancer. CDR3s include the opening cysteine and the closing phenylalanine or tryptophan. The D gene is left open where the match is weak. Clone size, where shown, is once, few, many, or a class for clones that have expanded.

clone_size	v_call	d_call	j_call	cdr3_aa	cdr3_nt
.	TRBV7-2	.	TRBJ1-2	CASSSGISNYGYTF	TGTGCCAGCAGCTCCGGGATATCTAACTATGGCTACACCTTC
many	TRBV7-8	.	TRBJ1-1	CASSLGRSNTEAFF	TGTGCCAGCAGCTTAGGTCGGTCGAACACTGAAGCTTTCTTT
few	TRBV5-6	TRBD2	TRBJ2-1	CASSGTSFNEQFF	TGTGCCAGTAGCGGGACTAGTTTCAATGAGCAGTTCTTC
.	TRBV4-1	.	TRBJ2-7	CASSQNSLRNYDQYF	TGCGCCAGCAGCCAAAATAGTCTCCGTAACTACGATCAGTACTTC
few	TRBV5-1	.	TRBJ2-3	CASSLGTGTDTQYF	TGCGCCAGCAGCTTGGGGACCGGCACAGATACGCAGTATTTT
.	TRBV6-5	TRBD2	TRBJ2-7	CANSWSSSGSYEQYF	TGTGCCAACAGTTGGTCATCTAGCGGGAGCTACGAGCAGTACTTC
.	TRBV6-5	.	TRBJ2-5	CASSLMRPTVSWETQYF	TGTGCCAGCAGTTTGATGAGACCAACAGTGTCGTGGGAGACCCAGTACTTC
.	TRBV11-1	.	TRBJ1-1	CASSPPGNSRTEAFF	TGTGCCAGCAGCCCTCCAGGGAACTCTCGCACTGAAGCTTTCTTT
.	TRBV29-1	.	TRBJ1-1	CSVEDGGRGEALF	TGCAGCGTTGAAGACGGGGGTAGAGGTGAAGCTTTGTTT
many	TRBV6-2/TRBV6-3	TRBD1	TRBJ2-1	CASRQTGSSNEQFF	TGTGCCAGCAGGCAGACAGGGTCTTCCAATGAGCAGTTCTTC
few	TRBV6-4	.	TRBJ2-3	CASRTSIDTQYF	TGTGCCAGTAGGACCAGCATAGATACGCAGTATTTT
.	TRBV11-2	TRBD2	TRBJ2-1	CVSSLEGWGGLAALGQFF	TGTGTCAGCAGCTTAGAGGGGTGGGGGGGACTAGCGGCCCTCGGGCAGTTCTTC
.	TRBV20-1	.	TRBJ2-2	CSARDFSESRTGELFF	TGCAGTGCTAGAGACTTTAGCGAGAGCCGCACCGGGGAGCTGTTTTTT
.	TRBV10-2	.	TRBJ2-7	CTNSVVRQGPYEQYF	TGCACCAACAGTGTTGTCCGGCAGGGTCCATACGAGCAGTACTTC
.	TRBV5-6	.	TRBJ1-2	CASSIQGEYGYTF	TGTGCCAGCAGCATCCAGGGCGAATATGGCTACACCTTC
once	TRBV20-1	TRBD2	TRBJ2-3	CSARRLAGKADTQYF	TGCAGTGCCAGAAGACTAGCGGGAAAAGCAGATACGCAGTATTTT
many	TRBV6-5	TRBD2	TRBJ2-1	CASSYSISGRIRNEQFF	TGTGCCAGCAGTTACTCCATTAGCGGGAGGATACGCAATGAGCAGTTCTTC
many	TRBV14	TRBD2	TRBJ2-3	CASSPSGGTDTQYF	TGTGCCAGCAGCCCTAGCGGGGGCACAGATACGCAGTATTTT
many	TRBV11-3	.	TRBJ2-2	CASSRRQGELFF	TGTGCCAGCAGCCGTAGACAGGGGGAGCTGTTTTTT
many	TRBV4-1	.	TRBJ2-7	CASSSEIGRPSYEQYF	TGCGCCAGCAGCAGCGAAATAGGCAGGCCCTCCTACGAGCAGTACTTC
.	TRBV20-1	.	TRBJ2-5	CSAKLGPGEVQYF	TGCAGTGCCAAGTTAGGCCCTGGCGAGGTTCAGTACTTC
.	TRBV7-8	TRBD1	TRBJ1-2	CASSPGGDKYGYTF	TGTGCCAGCAGTCCAGGGGGGGACAAATATGGCTACACCTTC
.	TRBV29-1	.	TRBJ2-3	CSVDRGRDTQYF	TGCAGCGTTGACCGTGGGCGGGATACGCAGTATTTT
medium-sized	TRBV6-2/TRBV6-3	TRBD1	TRBJ1-1	CASSYAGGEAFF	TGTGCCAGCAGTTACGCAGGGGGGGAAGCTTTCTTT
.	TRBV20-1	.	TRBJ2-4	CSAREGTGIGIIAENIQYF	TGCAGTGCTAGAGAGGGTACAGGGATTGGGATTATAGCCGAAAACATTCAGTACTTC
.	TRBV20-1	TRBD2	TRBJ2-1	CNALTWTSVLHEQFF	TGTAATGCCCTGACCTGGACTAGCGTTCTCCATGAGCAGTTCTTC
many	TRBV11-2	.	TRBJ2-1	CASSPPVLDEQFF	TGTGCCAGCAGCCCGCCCGTATTGGATGAGCAGTTCTTC
.	TRBV20-1	.	TRBJ2-5	CSARLSWGADEETQYF	TGCAGTGCTAGACTATCCTGGGGGGCAGATGAGGAGACCCAGTACTTC
.	TRBV5-8	.	TRBJ2-7	CASNLPLLVGEQYF	TGTGCCAGCAACTTGCCGCTACTAGTCGGCGAGCAGTACTTC
.	TRBV6-4	TRBD2	TRBJ2-3	CASSRGGPTDTQYF	TGTGCCAGCAGTCGGGGGGGCCCGACAGATACGCAGTATTTT
few	TRBV6-2/TRBV6-3	.	TRBJ2-2	CTSSSQGHTGELFF	TGTACCAGCAGCTCCCAGGGCCACACCGGGGAGCTGTTTTTT
many	TRBV5-6	TRBD1	TRBJ2-7	CASSQGGTGGYYEQYF	TGTGCCAGCAGCCAAGGAGGGACAGGGGGATACTACGAGCAGTACTTC
.	TRBV6-6	.	TRBJ2-3	CANTLGWGPGTDTQYF	TGTGCCAACACCCTAGGGTGGGGACCGGGCACAGATACGCAGTATTTT
.	TRBV11-2	.	TRBJ2-3	CASSLSDSSTDTQYF	TGTGCCAGCAGCTTATCGGACAGCTCCACAGATACGCAGTATTTT
.	TRBV11-3	.	TRBJ2-7	CASSSIRYEQYF	TGTGCCAGCAGTTCTATTCGCTACGAGCAGTACTTC
many	TRBV10-3	.	TRBJ2-4	CAISAREGAGNIQYF	TGTGCCATCAGTGCCCGGGAAGGGGCGGGAAACATTCAGTACTTC
medium-sized	TRBV6-2/TRBV6-3	.	TRBJ2-7	CASSYPRDSYEQYF	TGTGCCAGCAGTTACCCCCGGGATTCCTACGAGCAGTACTTC
.	TRBV6-5	TRBD1	TRBJ1-3	CASSTGEHSGNTIYF	TGTGCTAGCAGCACAGGGGAACACTCTGGAAACACCATATATTTT
.	TRBV11-3	.	TRBJ1-4	CASSLVSDEKPFF	TGTGCCAGTAGCTTAGTGTCCGATGAAAAACCGTTTTTT
.	TRBV11-2	.	TRBJ1-6	CAGKRVGDSYLPLHF	TGTGCCGGAAAAAGAGTGGGCGACAGCTATTTACCCCTCCACTTT
few	TRBV19	.	TRBJ1-2	CASSKDGANYGYTF	TGTGCCAGTAGTAAAGACGGTGCTAACTATGGCTACACCTTC
.	TRBV5-6	.	TRBJ2-1	CASNVSAKKFF	TGTGCCAGCAATGTTAGCGCGAAGAAGTTCTTC
few	TRBV11-2	.	TRBJ2-7	CASSSDGHYEQYF	TGTGCCAGCAGCTCGGACGGGCACTACGAGCAGTACTTC
once	TRBV11-1	.	TRBJ2-4	CSSTHSGGATKNIQYF	TGTAGCAGCACCCACTCAGGCGGGGCGACCAAAAACATTCAGTACTTC
.	TRBV12-3/TRBV12-4	.	TRBJ2-7	CASNQVGGPYDQYF	TGTGCCAGCAATCAAGTGGGGGGGCCCTACGACCAGTACTTC